A selection of T cell receptor beta chains follows, all from one sample in a study of Ad26.COV2.S vaccination and SARS-CoV-2 variants. Some clones are missing from TCRdb's copy, which holds only in-frame ones; the method was immunoSEQ multiplex PCR. The profile shows some 340,000 clones, roughly 84% of them singletons. Source: peripheral blood, taken in a trial of Ad26.COV2.S vaccine versus placebo. The receptors come from a person aged 18-65 years who received the Ad26.COV2.S COVID-19 vaccine or a placebo. Both conserved end residues are part of each CDR3. The D gene is left open where the match is weak. Only part of the rows carry a size: once, few, many, or a class if the clone is expanded.

TRBV25-1	TRBD1	once	TRBJ2-7	CASSDPSGTGRYEQYF	TGTGCCAGCAGTGACCCCTCCGGGACAGGGAGGTACGAGCAGTACTTC
TRBV3-1/TRBV3-2	-	-	TRBJ1-1	CASRTQDSSSEAFF	TGTGCCAGCAGAACTCAAGACAGTTCCTCTGAAGCTTTCTTT
TRBV5-4	-	-	TRBJ2-5	CASSLGVGTGQETQYF	TGTGCCAGCAGCTTAGGGGTTGGTACAGGGCAAGAGACCCAGTACTTC
TRBV5-6	-	-	TRBJ2-5	CASSLTGTQYF	TGTGCCAGCAGCCTAACGGGGACCCAGTACTTC
TRBV6-5	TRBD1	-	TRBJ1-2	CVIERGQGPNYGYTF	TGTGTCATCGAAAGGGGACAGGGCCCTAACTATGGCTACACCTTC
TRBV4-1	-	-	TRBJ2-5	CASSQHGAGETQYF	TGCGCCAGCAGCCAACATGGGGCTGGGGAGACCCAGTACTTC
TRBV30	-	once	TRBJ1-4	CAWTGSPNEKLFF	TGTGCCTGGACGGGATCACCGAATGAAAAACTGTTTTTT
TRBV18	TRBD2	-	TRBJ2-1	CASSPGGGAYNEQFF	TGTGCCAGCTCACCAGGCGGGGGGGCTTACAATGAGCAGTTCTTC
TRBV14	-	-	TRBJ2-5	CASSQDWAAQTQYF	TGTGCCAGCAGCCAAGATTGGGCCGCCCAGACCCAGTACTTC
TRBV7-9	TRBD1	few	TRBJ1-5	CAIDRGLDQPQHF	TGTGCCATTGACAGGGGCCTTGATCAGCCCCAGCATTTT
TRBV11-3	-	-	TRBJ2-7	CASSRWKGDLDYEQYF	TGTGCCAGCAGCCGCTGGAAAGGGGACCTAGACTACGAGCAGTACTTC
TRBV14	-	-	TRBJ1-5	CASSQDLRGPQHF	TGTGCCAGCAGCCAAGATCTTAGGGGGCCCCAGCATTTT
TRBV19	-	few	TRBJ1-1	CASSINRVNTEAFF	TGTGCCAGTAGTATAAACAGGGTGAACACTGAAGCTTTCTTT
TRBV18	-	once	TRBJ2-3	CASSSGPLSFPQYF	TGTGCCAGCTCATCGGGCCCGTTATCGTTCCCGCAGTATTTT
TRBV19	-	-	TRBJ1-1	CASSILGAGTEAFF	TGTGCCAGTAGTATTCTAGGGGCGGGCACTGAAGCTTTCTTT
TRBV10-1	TRBD1	-	TRBJ1-6	CASSLGQEPNSPLHF	TGCGCCAGCAGCCTTGGACAGGAACCAAATTCACCCCTCCACTTT
TRBV6-2/TRBV6-3	-	-	TRBJ1-2	CASSSSPDVYGYTF	TGTGCCAGCAGTTCGTCCCCCGACGTCTATGGCTACACCTTC
TRBV7-6	TRBD2	-	TRBJ2-2	CASSLTSGGAGSNTGELFF	TGTGCCAGCAGCCTCACTAGCGGGGGGGCCGGTTCGAACACCGGGGAGCTGTTTTTT
TRBV5-1	TRBD2	-	TRBJ2-3	CASSDTGGPDTQYF	TGCGCCAGCAGCGATACGGGGGGGCCAGATACGCAGTATTTT
TRBV9	-	-	TRBJ1-2	CASSVGSGAFYGYTF	TGTGCCAGCAGCGTAGGATCAGGAGCGTTCTATGGCTACACCTTC
TRBV7-9	TRBD2	-	TRBJ2-3	CASSLRGAGGTTSTDTQYF	TGTGCCAGCAGCTTAAGGGGAGCGGGGGGAACTACTAGCACAGATACGCAGTATTTT
TRBV3-1/TRBV3-2	TRBD1	-	TRBJ1-2	CASSQRGQGRYGYTF	TGTGCCAGCAGCCAGAGGGGGCAGGGCCGCTATGGCTACACCTTC
TRBV6-5	-	-	TRBJ1-3	CASSRTVGNTIYF	TGTGCCAGCAGCCGGACAGTAGGAAACACCATATATTTT
TRBV3-1/TRBV3-2	-	-	TRBJ2-7	CASSQVNYEQYF	TGTGCCAGCAGCCAAGTCAACTACGAGCAGTACTTC
TRBV3-1/TRBV3-2	TRBD2	-	TRBJ2-3	CASSQVAGGSTDTQYF	TGTGCCAGCAGCCAAGTAGCGGGGGGGAGCACAGATACGCAGTATTTT
TRBV5-6	-	-	TRBJ2-2	CASSLMKALNTGELFF	TGTGCCAGCAGCTTGATGAAGGCCCTGAACACCGGGGAGCTGTTTTTT
TRBV7-2	TRBD1	-	TRBJ1-4	CASRVTGGFNEKLFF	TGTGCCAGCAGGGTTACAGGGGGCTTTAATGAAAAACTGTTTTTT
TRBV7-2	-	-	TRBJ2-1	CASSLGGSYYNEQFF	TGTGCCAGCAGCTTAGGTGGCAGCTATTACAATGAGCAGTTCTTC
TRBV11-1	TRBD1	-	TRBJ2-7	CASSPPGQASFEQYF	TGTGCCAGCAGCCCCCCGGGACAGGCCAGTTTCGAGCAGTACTTC
TRBV5-1	TRBD1	few	TRBJ1-2	CASSLAGTGDYGYTF	TGCGCCAGCAGCTTGGCCGGGACAGGGGACTATGGCTACACCTTC
TRBV18	-	-	TRBJ1-4	CASSPNQLDEKLFF	TGTGCCAGCTCACCGAACCAATTAGATGAAAAACTGTTTTTT
TRBV7-6	TRBD2	-	TRBJ2-2	CASSPRGVTRNTGELFF	TGTGCCAGCAGCCCCCGGGGGGTGACTCGAAACACCGGGGAGCTGTTTTTT
TRBV5-4	TRBD2	-	TRBJ2-5	CASSFSRGGARGETQYF	TGTGCCAGCAGCTTTTCCCGCGGGGGGGCCAGGGGAGAGACCCAGTACTTC
TRBV7-9	-	many	TRBJ2-1	CASSLTRQYLTYNEQFF	TGTGCCAGCAGCTTAACCAGACAGTACCTGACCTACAATGAGCAGTTCTTC
TRBV27	TRBD1	-	TRBJ2-1	CASSPADRGYNEQFF	TGTGCCAGCAGTCCCGCGGACAGGGGGTACAATGAGCAGTTCTTC
TRBV7-8	TRBD1	-	TRBJ2-2	CASSSYSGTGNTGELFF	TGTGCCAGCAGCTCCTATTCCGGGACAGGGAACACCGGGGAGCTGTTTTTT
TRBV2	TRBD1	once	TRBJ1-2	CASSLPDRIYTF	TGTGCCAGCAGTTTACCGGACAGGATCTACACCTTC
TRBV4-1	-	-	TRBJ1-2	CASSHPKTGTIWPNYGYTF	TGCGCCAGCAGCCACCCAAAAACCGGGACGATTTGGCCCAACTATGGCTACACCTTC
TRBV6-1	-	-	TRBJ2-7	CASSESRSGKVEQYF	TGTGCCAGCAGTGAAAGTCGTTCAGGGAAGGTCGAGCAGTACTTC
TRBV18	-	-	TRBJ2-6	CASSPGGSSGANVLTF	TGTGCCAGCTCACCAGGGGGATCCTCTGGGGCCAACGTCCTGACTTTC
TRBV3-1/TRBV3-2	TRBD1	-	TRBJ1-5	CASSPRPHGTGNQPQHF	TGTGCCAGCAGCCCCCGACCCCATGGGACAGGCAATCAGCCCCAGCATTTT
TRBV7-2	TRBD2	-	TRBJ2-1	CASSLSIGLVSNEQFF	TGTGCCAGCAGCTTATCCATCGGACTAGTTTCCAATGAGCAGTTCTTC
TRBV19	TRBD1	-	TRBJ1-5	CASSQGGNSRQPQHF	TGTGCCAGTAGTCAGGGGGGGAACAGTCGTCAGCCCCAGCATTTT
TRBV5-4	-	few	TRBJ2-7	CASSRAQGGLDKQYF	TGTGCCAGCAGCCGGGCGCAGGGTGGGTTGGACAAGCAGTACTTC
TRBV9	TRBD2	-	TRBJ2-3	CASSVGTSGGAGTDTQYF	TGTGCCAGCAGCGTCGGTACTAGCGGGGGGGCCGGGACAGATACGCAGTATTTT
TRBV7-2	-	-	TRBJ1-2	CASSLSAGRPDGYTF	TGTGCCAGCAGCTTATCGGCCGGCAGACCTGATGGCTACACCTTC
TRBV23-1	-	-	TRBJ1-2	CASSPTSGPFSLGYTF	TGCGCCAGCAGTCCCACCTCCGGGCCTTTCTCGCTGGGCTACACCTTC
TRBV7-9	TRBD1	-	TRBJ1-4	CASSLGQGGEKLFF	TGTGCCAGCAGCTTAGGACAGGGGGGAGAAAAACTGTTTTTT
TRBV7-8	-	-	TRBJ2-5	CASSLDMTSHGTQYF	TGTGCCAGCAGCTTAGATATGACCTCTCATGGGACCCAGTACTTC